Following are 13 T cell receptor beta chains from one sample sequenced in a study of shared clonotypes between healthy human individuals. The method was immunoSEQ multiplex PCR; TCRdb's version includes in-frame clones alone and lacks a portion of them. The table has about 600,000 clones, approximately 97% seen once. Sequencing was done on a sample of naive CD4+ T cells sorted from blood. Sample subset: CD45RA+ positively selected. Receptors originate from a woman aged 25 to 39 in good health.

The chain couples TRBV5-5 to TRBJ1-4; tentatively, D is TRBD1 (6 bases). The CDR3 has 16 amino acids. V was clipped by 1 base and J by 1 base, with 11 bases between them. Germline V gene lookup returns CDR1 SGHKS and CDR2 YYEKEE (reference sequence). For the CDR3, the DNA is TGTGCCAGCAGCTTGTTAGGGGGTGTAACTAATGAAAAACTGTTTTTT. Translating it yields CASSLLGGVTNEKLFF.

This clone was counted between two and nine times. J is TRBJ2-4 and V is TRBV4-1; D might be TRBD1 or TRBD2, each matching 5 bases. Germline V CDR1 and CDR2: MGHRA, YSYEKL. Trimming stripped 0 bases from V and 9 bases from J, with 21 bases between. The CDR3 is 17 residues long. CDR3 DNA sequence: TGCGCCAGCAGCCAAGAATGGGCCCCACGGGGCCTAGGCATTCAGTACTTC. Encoded protein: CASSQEWAPRGLGIQYF.

The chain couples TRBV7-9 to TRBJ2-5, with D hard to call. Trimming left V 3 bases short and J 3 bases short, with 11 bases between. This CDR3 region has 14 residues. From germline, CDR1 is SEHNR and CDR2 FQNEAQ (reference sequence). CDR3 in DNA: TGTGCCAGCAGCTTCGGACGGGCGGAAGAGACCCAGTACTTC. It codes for CASSFGRAEETQYF.

V gene TRBV19 combines with J gene TRBJ1-5; 7 bases are a match to TRBD1. There are 14 residues in the CDR3. V was clipped by 6 bases and J by 1 base; unmatched bases: 3. The V gene's germline CDR1 is LNHDA and CDR2 SQIVND (reference sequence). The CDR3 here is CASRQGFSNQPQHF. CDR3 coding DNA: TGTGCCAGTAGACAGGGGTTCAGCAATCAGCCCCAGCATTTT.

The J gene is TRBJ2-7, the V gene TRBV27; TRBD1 matches 7 bases. Per germline, CDR1 MNHEY and CDR2 SMNVEV (reference sequence). J lost 6 bases, V lost 6 bases, and 14 bases had no gene match. This CDR3 region has 15 residues. Here the CDR3 reads CASSLRRQGVIEQYF. CDR3 coding DNA: TGTGCCAGCAGCCTCAGGAGGCAGGGGGTAATCGAGCAGTACTTC.

The chain links TRBV19 to TRBJ2-1; D not resolved. Germline V gene data show CDR1 as LNHDA and CDR2 as SQIVND (reference sequence). Trimming stripped 5 bases from V and 0 bases from J, with 11 bases between. This CDR3 spans 15 amino acids. CDR3 in amino acids: CASSPTVSSYNEQFF. CDR3 nucleotides: TGTGCCAGTAGTCCTACTGTAAGCTCCTACAATGAGCAGTTCTTC.

J is TRBJ1-5 and V is TRBV18; the D is unclear. Germline CDR1 reads KGHSH; CDR2 reads LQKENI. V shed 6 bases and J shed 7 bases, with 13 bases lying between them. The CDR3 has 13 amino acids. The CDR3 DNA is TGTGCCAGCTCGAGGACCGCGGAACAGCCCCAGCATTTT. Translating it yields CASSRTAEQPQHF.

The chain employs TRBV29-1 and TRBJ2-5, with D perhaps TRBD2 (5 bases). Trimming took off 4 bases at V and 5 bases at J, with 11 bases between the two ends. CDR3 length equals 12 residues. Germline V gene lookup returns CDR1 SQVTM and CDR2 ANQGSEA. CDR3 sequence: CSVVRTSETQYF. For the CDR3, the DNA is TGCAGCGTTGTACGGACTTCGGAGACCCAGTACTTC.

The chain combines TRBV6-6 with TRBJ1-2; TRBD1 aligns across 10 bases. Trimming took 4 bases from V and 6 from J; bases not matched to a gene: 5. Germline values: CDR1 MNHNY, CDR2 SVGAGI (reference sequence). There are 14 residues in the CDR3. The CDR3 loop is CASSSGTGADGYTF. The CDR3, as DNA: TGTGCCAGCAGTTCCGGGACAGGGGCCGATGGCTACACCTTC.

In regard to this clone: This sample includes further DNA sequences coding for the same CDR3. This chain uses TRBV29-1 with TRBJ2-7, with a weak D call TRBD1 (5 bases). CDR3 size: 12 residues. V lost 7 bases, J lost 4 bases, and 14 bases lay in between. The germline V gene encodes CDR1 SQVTM and CDR2 ANQGSEA. CDR3 residues: CSAAGPTYEQYF. The CDR3 DNA is TGCAGCGCCGCAGGGCCGACGTACGAGCAGTACTTC.

The chain is built from TRBV6-5 and TRBJ1-2, with TRBD1 matching 8 bases. The CDR3 has 14 residues. In germline, CDR1 is MNHEY, CDR2 SVGAGI. J gave up 4 bases and V 6 bases, and 7 bases lay outside the gene matches. The CDR3 DNA is TGTGCCAGCAGCCTTGGACAGGGCGGCTATGGCTACACCTTC. The encoded protein is CASSLGQGGYGYTF.

V is TRBV6-5 and J is TRBJ2-4; TRBD2 matches at 11 bases. Trimming at V came to 6 bases and at J to 9 bases, leaving 4 bases not matched to a gene. Germline values: CDR1 MNHEY, CDR2 SVGAGI. The CDR3 has 13 amino acids. CDR3 residues: CASRLAGGSIQYF. In nucleotides, the CDR3 is TGTGCCAGCAGGCTAGCGGGAGGTAGCATTCAGTACTTC.

The chain employs TRBV18 and TRBJ1-2; D gene ambiguous. V gave up 6 bases and J gave up 6 bases, with 20 bases separating them. CDR3 length: 15 residues. Germline lookup yields CDR1 KGHSH and CDR2 LQKENI. The CDR3 spells CASSLNSGESDGYTF. The CDR3 DNA reads as TGTGCCAGCTCCCTAAATTCGGGTGAGTCGGATGGCTACACCTTC.